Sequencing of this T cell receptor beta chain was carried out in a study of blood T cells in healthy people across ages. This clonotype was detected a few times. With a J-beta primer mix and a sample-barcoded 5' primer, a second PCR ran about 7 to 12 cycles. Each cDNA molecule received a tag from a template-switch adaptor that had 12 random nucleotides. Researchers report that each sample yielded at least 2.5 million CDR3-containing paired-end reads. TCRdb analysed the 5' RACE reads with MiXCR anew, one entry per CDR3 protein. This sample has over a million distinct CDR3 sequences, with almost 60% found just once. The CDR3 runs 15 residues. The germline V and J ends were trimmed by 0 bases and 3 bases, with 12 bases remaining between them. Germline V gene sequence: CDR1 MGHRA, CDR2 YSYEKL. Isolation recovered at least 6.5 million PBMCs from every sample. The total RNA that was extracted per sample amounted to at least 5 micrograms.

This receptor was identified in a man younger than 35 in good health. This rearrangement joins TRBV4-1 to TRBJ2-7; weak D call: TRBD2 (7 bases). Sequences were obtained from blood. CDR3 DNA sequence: TGCGCCAGCAGCCAAGATAGAGGGGGGGGCTACGAGCAGTACTTC. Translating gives CASSQDRGGGYEQYF.